What follows are 5 T cell receptor beta chains derived from one specimen sequenced in a study of blood T cell repertoires in COVID-19. Using immunoSEQ multiplex PCR, the repertoire was profiled, and TCRdb retains in-frame clones only, with some absent. The table includes about 73,000 clones, 82% detected once. The sequenced material came from peripheral blood. Receptors originate from a woman in her fifties or sixties with acute or convalescent COVID-19.

The chain joins TRBV29-1 to TRBJ2-7; no clear D. The V gene's germline CDR1 is SQVTM and CDR2 ANQGSEA. With 4 bases removed from V and 2 bases from J, the gap between germline ends came to 9 bases. The CDR3 is made up of 12 amino acids. CDR3 protein: CSVAGPTYEQYF. For the CDR3, the DNA is TGCAGCGTTGCTGGGCCAACCTACGAGCAGTACTTC.

The rearrangement joins TRBV30 to TRBJ1-2; no definite D call. Trimming pared 5 bases from V and 7 bases from J, leaving 11 bases between. Germline assignment: CDR1 GTSNPN and CDR2 SVGIG (reference sequence). This CDR3 has 11 residues. CDR3 DNA sequence: TGTGCCTGGTGGCTTAATGGTGGCTACACCTTC. Protein sequence: CAWWLNGGYTF.

This clone showed up just a few times. In DNA, the CDR3 is TGTGCCAGCAGTGAGAGGGGGACAGGAGCTATCTACGAGCAGTACTTC. This sequence encodes CASSERGTGAIYEQYF. This chain uses TRBV2 with TRBJ2-7, with 8 bases aligning to TRBD1. V lost 3 bases and J lost 3; bases outside the gene matches: 10. Germline V CDR1 and CDR2: SNHLY, FYNNEI. The CDR3 spans 16 residues.

The chain employs TRBV2 and TRBJ2-5; possible D gene TRBD1, 6 bases. The CDR3 consists of 15 residues. Germline V gene lookup returns CDR1 SNHLY and CDR2 FYNNEI. The germline V and J ends were trimmed by 3 bases and 1 base, with 12 bases remaining between them. DNA for the CDR3: TGTGCCAGCAGTGACCGACGAGGGGGCCAAGAGACCCAGTACTTC. Its protein product is CASSDRRGGQETQYF.

V usage is TRBV2 and J usage is TRBJ1-6; a weak D match, TRBD1 (6 bases). Germline V gene sequence: CDR1 SNHLY, CDR2 FYNNEI. There are 17 residues in the CDR3. V lost 6 bases and J lost 0, with 15 bases in between. As DNA, the CDR3 is TGTGCCAGCAGCAGGGGACCGGAGAGCTCCTATAATTCACCCCTCCACTTT. It yields the protein CASSRGPESSYNSPLHF.